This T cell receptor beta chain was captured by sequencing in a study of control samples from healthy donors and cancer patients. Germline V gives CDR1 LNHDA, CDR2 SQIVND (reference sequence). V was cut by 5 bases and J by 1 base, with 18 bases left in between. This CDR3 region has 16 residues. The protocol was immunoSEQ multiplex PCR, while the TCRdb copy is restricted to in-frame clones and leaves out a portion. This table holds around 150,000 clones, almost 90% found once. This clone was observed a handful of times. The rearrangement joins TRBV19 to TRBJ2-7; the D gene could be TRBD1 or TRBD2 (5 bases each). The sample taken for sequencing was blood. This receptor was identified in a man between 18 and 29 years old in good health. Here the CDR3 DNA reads TGTGCCAGTAGTGCCCGTGGGACGGGACGTTCCTACGAGCAGTACTTC. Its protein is CASSARGTGRSYEQYF.